Each of the 13 T cell receptor beta chains below was sequenced from the same sample in a study of human T cells and chemical hapten exposure. Regarding time point: pre-sensitization, week 0. Sample treatment: therapeutic diphenylcyclopropenone sensitization with weekly scalp DPC. TCRdb reprocessed the RACE reads via MiXCR and lists one record per CDR3 protein. Counted here are 250,000 to 300,000 distinct CDR3 sequences, approximately 8% occurring once; the ten biggest clones make up more than 1%. Specimen: whole blood, collected in connection with sensitization to the hapten diphenylcyclopropenone (DPC). These receptor sequences come from a man younger than 35 with alopecia areata. Some clones in this sample may be carry-over from other donors' samples.

This chain uses TRBV4-3 with TRBJ2-5; D possibly uses TRBD1 or TRBD2 (5 bases each). CDR1 is LGHNA and CDR2 is YSLEER in the germline V gene. This CDR3 has 15 amino acids. V was pared by 0 bases and J by 4 bases, with 12 bases between. CDR3 in amino acids: CASSQDGDGGETQYF. Here the CDR3 DNA reads TGCGCCAGCAGCCAAGATGGCGATGGGGGAGAGACCCAGTACTTC.

The rearrangement joins TRBV10-3 to TRBJ1-2, with D perhaps TRBD1 (5 bases). Germline assignment: CDR1 ENHRY and CDR2 SYGVKD. The CDR3 consists of 16 residues. Deletions cut 9 bases from V and 2 bases from J, with 22 bases between. The CDR3 loop is CAMGSRGDPLNYGYTF. The CDR3 DNA sequence: TGTGCCATGGGATCCCGGGGGGATCCGTTAAACTATGGCTACACCTTC.

This clonotype occurred a few times. The chain has TRBV4-1 and TRBJ2-4; TRBD2 agrees at 7 bases. The V gene's germline CDR1 is MGHRA and CDR2 YSYEKL. The trim removed 1 base at V and 3 bases at J, leaving 3 bases unmatched. This CDR3 contains 15 residues. The CDR3 sequence: CASSQGSGRKNIQYF. The CDR3 bases are TGCGCCAGCAGCCAAGGTAGCGGGCGCAAAAACATTCAGTACTTC.

The chain combines TRBV4-3 with TRBJ1-3; D might be TRBD1 (5 bases). V lost 0 bases, J lost 0 bases, and 15 bases lay in between. The CDR3 is made up of 18 amino acids. The germline CDR1 and CDR2 sequences are LGHNA and YSLEER. Here the CDR3 DNA reads TGCGCCAGCAGCCAAGATCTCCGTGGGGGGGGCTCTGGAAACACCATATATTTT. Its protein is CASSQDLRGGGSGNTIYF.

The chain carries TRBV5-1 and TRBJ2-6; D possibly corresponds to TRBD2 (6 bases). The CDR3 has 15 amino acids. Looked up from germline, CDR1 is SGHRS and CDR2 is YFSETQ. V was cut by 4 bases and J by 0 bases, with 8 bases left in between. The CDR3 is CASSAEGSGANVLTF. CDR3 bases: TGCGCCAGCAGCGCGGAGGGCTCTGGGGCCAACGTCCTGACTTTC.

The rearrangement joins TRBV4-1 to TRBJ2-4; D is unclear. Trimming removed 6 bases from V and 4 bases from J, with 13 bases in between. CDR3 length equals 14 residues. CDR1 and CDR2 (germline): MGHRA, YSYEKL. In nucleotides, the CDR3 is TGCGCCAGCAGGAGCTCCGACCAAAAAAACATTCAGTACTTC. Translation gives CASRSSDQKNIQYF.

This chain uses TRBV5-5 with TRBJ1-4, with a tentative D call TRBD1 (6 bases). V was pared by 4 bases and J by 4 bases, with 17 bases between. The CDR3 has 16 amino acids. The germline V gene encodes CDR1 SGHKS and CDR2 YYEKEE (reference sequence). The chain's CDR3 is CASSLLQGRGNEKLFF. The CDR3 nucleotides read TGTGCCAGCAGCCTGCTACAGGGCCGGGGTAATGAAAAACTGTTTTTT. The complete variable domain, with remaining parts taken from reference TRBV5-5 and TRBJ1-4, reads DAGVTQSPTHLIKTRGQQVTLRCSPISGHKSVSWYQQVLGQGPQFIFQYYEKEERGRGNFPDRFSARQFPNYSSELNVNALLLGDSALYLCASSLLQGRGNEKLFFGSGTQLSVL.

This clonotype occurred a few times. This chain links TRBV5-1 with TRBJ1-6; TRBD1 aligns across 9 bases. Trimming at V came to 0 bases and at J to 7 bases, leaving 5 bases not matched to a gene. CDR1 SGHRS and CDR2 YFSETQ come from the germline V gene. This CDR3 comprises 16 residues. CDR3 loop: CASSLDAGQGNSPLHF. The CDR3 bases are TGCGCCAGCAGCTTGGACGCCGGACAGGGGAATTCACCCCTCCACTTT.

This clonotype was seen a few times. V gene TRBV6-5 combines with J gene TRBJ1-2; D gene unclear. From germline, CDR1 is MNHEY and CDR2 SVGAGI. Between the trimmed V and J ends, which lost 7 bases and 4 bases, there was a span of 10 bases. The CDR3 consists of 12 residues. CDR3 nucleotide sequence: TGTGCCAGCAAGGGCACAAGCTATGGCTACACCTTC. Its translation: CASKGTSYGYTF.

In this sample, this clonotype turned up once. This chain connects TRBV18 to TRBJ2-2; a weak D match, TRBD1 (6 bases). CDR1 is KGHSH and CDR2 is LQKENI in the germline V gene. This CDR3 is 13 amino acids long. The V end lost 5 bases, the J end lost 6 bases, and 10 bases lay between the germline ends. The CDR3 is CASSRQEAGELFF. The CDR3 bases are TGTGCCAGCTCAAGACAGGAGGCCGGGGAGCTGTTTTTT. Based on the CDR3 plus reference TRBV18 and TRBJ2-2, the full variable domain is NAGVMQNPRHLVRRRGQEARLRCSPMKGHSHVYWYRQLPEEGLKFMVYLQKENIIDESGMPKERFSAEFPKEGPSILRIQQVVRGDSAAYFCASSRQEAGELFFGEGSRLTVL.

This clonotype was counted at least ten times. This chain uses TRBV3-1 with TRBJ2-5; a possible D gene is TRBD2 (6 bases). CDR3 length: 14 residues. The germline gives CDR1 LGHDT, CDR2 YNNKEL (reference sequence). Trimming removed 3 bases from V and 4 bases from J, with 12 bases in between. Written as DNA, the CDR3 is TGTGCCAGCAGCCAGACTAGTGGGAGAGAGACCCAGTACTTC. This encodes CASSQTSGRETQYF.

The table lists this clonotype with a few counts. The chain recombines TRBV5-5 with TRBJ1-6, with 9 bases lining up with TRBD1. The junction had 12 bases not matched to a gene; V was cut back by 4 bases and J by 10 bases. Looked up from germline, CDR1 is SGHKS and CDR2 is YYEKEE (reference sequence). The CDR3 consists of 16 residues. CDR3 bases: TGTGCCAGCAGCCACGGGACAGGGTTGAAGGAATCACCCCTCCACTTT. Translated: CASSHGTGLKESPLHF.

This chain connects TRBV5-1 to TRBJ1-6; no firm D call. CDR1 and CDR2 from the germline V gene are SGHRS and YFSETQ. The CDR3 extends over 15 amino acids. Between the trimmed V and J ends, which lost 0 bases and 1 base, there was a span of 5 bases. Here the CDR3 DNA reads TGCGCCAGCAGCTTGGATCGGTCCTATAATTCACCCCTCCACTTT. Its translation is CASSLDRSYNSPLHF.